Below are 27 T cell receptor beta chains sequenced from a single sample in a study of T-cell reconstitution after alpha-beta-depleted transplantation in children. Their specific antigens are unknown. Study conclusions and caveats: T-cell counts and diversity were attributed mostly to newly produced T cells one year after transplant.

The authors prepared the TCRbeta library with unique molecular identifiers. TCRdb re-derived calls from the PCR reads in MiXCR, one entry per CDR3 protein. The table shows 250,000 to 300,000 distinct CDR3 sequences, with 6% to 10% occurring only once. The sample consisted of peripheral blood, taken 360 days after TCRalphabeta/CD19-depleted stem cell transplant. The receptors were sampled from a female patient younger than 10 who had a stem cell transplant for Fanconi anemia, so the T cells may come from the graft donor.

This clonotype appeared a few times. The rearrangement links TRBV7-3 to TRBJ2-1, with a tentative D call TRBD2 (5 bases). The length of the CDR3 is 17 residues. Germline-derived CDR1 and CDR2 are SGHTA and FQGTGA. V lost 4 bases, J lost 1 base, and 17 bases lay in between. CDR3 in amino acids: CASSSPGGRQSYNEQFF. CDR3 DNA: TGTGCCAGCAGCTCCCCCGGCGGGCGGCAATCCTACAATGAGCAGTTCTTC.

This clonotype occurred many times. The gene calls are TRBV6-5 and TRBJ2-1, with 8 bases aligning to TRBD1. The junction had 2 bases not matched to a gene; V was cut back by 2 bases and J by 5 bases. The germline V gene encodes CDR1 MNHEY and CDR2 SVGAGI. CDR3 length: 14 residues. The CDR3 DNA reads TGTGCCAGCAGTTACCTGGACAGGGACAATGAGCAGTTCTTC. Translating it yields CASSYLDRDNEQFF.

This clonotype was recorded once. The chain has TRBV20-1 and TRBJ1-5; D remains unclear. The V end was cut by 6 bases, the J end by 1 base, with 13 bases between. The CDR3 runs to 14 residues. CDR1 is DFQATT, CDR2 SNEGSKA, per germline (reference sequence). CDR3 region: CSATPWRSNQPQHF. In nucleotides, the CDR3 is TGCAGTGCCACTCCTTGGAGGAGCAATCAGCCCCAGCATTTT.

In the case of this clonotype: Given a much more abundant clone one base away, this may be a read error. The chain couples TRBV5-1 to TRBJ2-3; 7 nucleotides agree with TRBD2. This CDR3 comprises 14 residues. Germline values: CDR1 SGHRS, CDR2 YFSETQ. CDR3 residues: CASSLTSDTDTQDF. The CDR3 DNA is TGCGCCAGCAGCTTAACTAGCGACACAGATACGCAGGATTTT.

This clonotype was seen at least ten times. V gene TRBV6-2 or TRBV6-3 combines with J gene TRBJ2-1; possibly TRBD1 for D (5 bases). Germline V gives CDR1 MNHEY, CDR2 SVGEGT. The V end lost 0 bases, the J end lost 8 bases, and 17 bases lay between the germline ends. CDR3 length: 16 residues. The CDR3 sequence is CASSYSMAGFQDEQFF. In DNA form, the CDR3 reads TGTGCCAGCAGTTACTCGATGGCAGGGTTTCAGGATGAGCAGTTCTTC.

This clonotype was seen at least ten times. The rearrangement joins TRBV12-3 or TRBV12-4 to TRBJ2-7; 9 bases match TRBD1. After removal of 6 bases from V and 0 bases from J, the junction contained 6 bases not matched to a gene. CDR3 size: 15 residues. As DNA, the CDR3 is TGTGCCAGCAGCGGGGGGACAGGGCCCTCCTACGAGCAGTACTTC. Translated: CASSGGTGPSYEQYF.

In this sample, this clonotype turned up many times. CDR3 amino acids: CASSQGGTETQYF. The CDR3, as DNA: TGCGCCAGCAGCCAAGGGGGAACAGAGACCCAGTACTTC. The chain carries TRBV4-3 and TRBJ2-5, with D hard to call. V lost 1 base and J 4 bases, leaving 7 bases between the germline ends. CDR1 LGHNA and CDR2 YSLEER come from the germline V gene. The CDR3 has 13 amino acids.

This clonotype came up many times. The rearrangement links TRBV5-1 to TRBJ2-7, with a possible D match to TRBD2 (6 bases). The germline V and J ends were trimmed by 4 bases and 5 bases, with 16 bases remaining between them. CDR3 length: 14 amino acids. In germline, CDR1 is SGHRS, CDR2 YFSETQ. In nucleotides, the CDR3 is TGCGCCAGCAGCCCGTCTCCCCTAGCGAACGAGCAGTACTTC. Encoded protein: CASSPSPLANEQYF.

This clonotype was seen more than once but under ten times. The chain carries TRBV28 and TRBJ1-6; D is possibly TRBD1 (6 bases). V lost 5 bases and J lost 11, with 19 bases in between. This CDR3 is built from 15 residues. Per the germline V gene, CDR1 is MDHEN and CDR2 is SYDVKM. This chain's CDR3 is CASSQLTGYGAPLHF. DNA for the CDR3: TGTGCCAGCAGTCAATTAACAGGGTATGGAGCACCCCTCCACTTT.

This sequence joins TRBV6-5 and TRBJ1-1, with D hard to call. The V gene lost 3 bases and the J gene lost 0 bases, with 14 bases spanning the gap. Germline CDR1 reads MNHEY; CDR2 reads SVGAGI. The CDR3 totals 16 residues. CDR3 nucleotides: TGTGCCAGCAGTTATGATGGTATCTATGTGAACACTGAAGCTTTCTTT. Translated: CASSYDGIYVNTEAFF.

This chain joins TRBV9 and TRBJ2-7; D may correspond to TRBD1 or TRBD2 (5 bases each). Germline lookup yields CDR1 SGDLS and CDR2 YYNGEE. The V end lost 0 bases, the J end lost 2 bases, and 12 bases lay between the germline ends. The CDR3 loop spans 15 amino acids. The CDR3 region is CASSVGSGPPYEQYF. CDR3 DNA sequence: TGTGCCAGCAGCGTAGGATCGGGACCGCCCTACGAGCAGTACTTC.

The table lists this clonotype with a few counts. The genes are TRBV24-1 and TRBJ2-3; D gene unclear. Germline-derived CDR1 and CDR2 are KGHDR and SFDVKD. V lost 3 bases and J 0 bases, leaving 18 bases between the germline ends. The CDR3 extends over 18 amino acids. DNA for the CDR3: TGTGCCACCAGTGATAAGCCAGGTCGAGTAACTAGCACAGATACGCAGTATTTT. This codes for CATSDKPGRVTSTDTQYF.

This chain joins TRBV5-1 and TRBJ1-6, with a possible D match to TRBD1 (6 bases). The V gene's germline CDR1 is SGHRS and CDR2 YFSETQ. The CDR3 totals 22 residues. The V end lost 0 bases, the J end lost 1 base, and 26 bases lay between the germline ends. CDR3 protein: CASSLGEGGSSHRWSYNSPLHF. Written as DNA, the CDR3 is TGCGCCAGCAGCTTGGGGGAAGGGGGGTCCTCTCACCGGTGGTCCTATAATTCACCCCTCCACTTT.

The chain combines TRBV7-6 with TRBJ2-7; a possible D gene is TRBD2 (5 bases). Germline values: CDR1 SGHVS, CDR2 FNYEAQ. The CDR3 spans 12 residues. Trimming took off 4 bases at V and 9 bases at J, with 13 bases between the two ends. The CDR3 spells CASSSTRTGQYV. The CDR3 region has the DNA TGTGCCAGCAGCTCAACTAGGACGGGGCAGTACGTC.

The sample holds many counts of this clonotype. The chain combines TRBV6-5 with TRBJ2-3; 9 bases match TRBD1. Germline V gene data show CDR1 as MNHEY and CDR2 as SVGAGI. CDR3 length equals 16 residues. Trimming removed 4 bases from V and 2 bases from J; junction bases left unmatched: 7. The CDR3 DNA sequence: TGTGCCAGCAGTTGGACAGGGGCCGCTCACACAGATACGCAGTATTTT. It yields the protein CASSWTGAAHTDTQYF.

V usage is TRBV30 and J usage is TRBJ1-3; TRBD1 is a possible D gene (6 bases). The CDR3 length is 16 residues. V dropped 3 bases and J dropped 5 bases, with 20 bases sitting between them. Per germline, CDR1 GTSNPN and CDR2 SVGIG (reference sequence). The chain's CDR3 is CAWSLSPDSYRNTIYF. The CDR3 DNA is TGTGCCTGGAGCCTCTCGCCGGACAGCTACCGAAACACCATATATTTT.

This clonotype was picked up many times. The rearrangement uses TRBV7-2 and TRBJ2-5; 8 nucleotides agree with TRBD1. The CDR3 consists of 15 residues. V gave up 5 bases and J gave up 1 base; unmatched junction bases: 6. Germline CDR1 SGHTA, CDR2 FQGNSA. The CDR3 loop is CASSRQGPGQETQYF. In DNA, the CDR3 is TGTGCCAGCAGCCGACAGGGGCCGGGCCAAGAGACCCAGTACTTC.

This clonotype has at least ten counts. The rearrangement uses TRBV15 and TRBJ2-7; D is unclear. V shed 3 bases and J shed 0 bases, with 15 bases lying between them. The CDR3 length is 16 residues. Germline V CDR1 and CDR2: LNHNV, YYDKDF (reference sequence). CDR3 DNA: TGTGCCACCAGCAGTATTAAATCACTGAGCTCCTACGAGCAGTACTTC. Translating it yields CATSSIKSLSSYEQYF.

This clonotype was recorded at least ten times. V gene TRBV20-1 combines with J gene TRBJ2-2; 7 bases align to TRBD2. Unmatched junction bases numbered 10, after V lost 3 bases and J lost 3 bases. The CDR3 contains 16 residues. Germline lookup yields CDR1 DFQATT and CDR2 SNEGSKA (reference sequence). The CDR3 DNA reads TGCAGTGCTAGGGACTCCGGGACTACCTACACCGGGGAGCTGTTTTTT. Protein: CSARDSGTTYTGELFF.

This clonotype showed up many times. V usage is TRBV28 and J usage is TRBJ1-1, with D unresolved. This CDR3 is built from 12 residues. Trimming pared 2 bases from V and 11 bases from J, leaving 12 bases between. Germline values: CDR1 MDHEN, CDR2 SYDVKM. In DNA, the CDR3 is TGTGCCAGCAGTTTAGGTATCGGTGGGGCTTTCTTT. It codes for CASSLGIGGAFF.

This clonotype was seen repeatedly, ten times or more. This chain connects TRBV7-6 to TRBJ2-7; possibly TRBD1 or TRBD2 for D (6 bases each). The CDR3 is made up of 18 amino acids. Germline loops: CDR1 SGHVS, CDR2 FNYEAQ. Trimming removed 2 bases at V and 2 bases at J, with 22 bases between. In DNA, the CDR3 is TGTGCCAGCAGCTTAACCCAGAACAGGGACTTAAACACCTACGAGCAGTACTTC. This gives the protein CASSLTQNRDLNTYEQYF.

This clonotype was seen ten or more times. The gene calls are TRBV20-1 and TRBJ2-1; tentatively, D is TRBD2 (6 bases). V shed 1 base and J shed 5 bases, with 12 bases lying between them. CDR3 length equals 14 residues. Germline V gene sequence: CDR1 DFQATT, CDR2 SNEGSKA (reference sequence). CDR3 region: CSARAGTGNNEQFF. CDR3 nucleotides: TGCAGTGCTAGAGCCGGGACTGGTAACAATGAGCAGTTCTTC.

This clonotype was seen many times. The CDR3 protein is CSVRLRDRTYEQYF. The CDR3 bases are TGCAGCGTTCGCCTCCGGGACAGGACCTACGAGCAGTACTTC. The rearrangement uses TRBV29-1 and TRBJ2-7; 8 positions match TRBD1. V shed 5 bases, J shed 2 bases, and the junction held 8 bases outside the gene matches. Germline V gene lookup returns CDR1 SQVTM and CDR2 ANQGSEA. The CDR3 contains 14 residues.

The chain is built from TRBV12-3 or TRBV12-4 and TRBJ2-1; 9 bases match TRBD1. J gave up 1 base and V 2 bases, and 12 bases lay outside the gene matches. CDR3 size: 19 residues. The CDR3 reads CASSLPAGWTGASYNEQFF. The CDR3 region has the DNA TGTGCCAGCAGTTTACCAGCAGGTTGGACAGGGGCATCCTACAATGAGCAGTTCTTC.

The rearrangement uses TRBV20-1 and TRBJ1-2; TRBD1 might be the D (5 bases). This CDR3 region has 14 residues. Germline V gives CDR1 DFQATT, CDR2 SNEGSKA (reference sequence). V was cut by 6 bases and J by 4 bases, with 18 bases left in between. The CDR3 spells CSAPLLDNGYGYTF. The CDR3 DNA sequence: TGCAGTGCCCCCTTATTGGACAACGGCTATGGCTACACCTTC.

This clonotype was seen at least ten times. This chain links TRBV12-3 or TRBV12-4 with TRBJ2-7; D might be TRBD1 or TRBD2, each matching 6 bases. This CDR3 has 15 amino acids. V was shortened by 5 bases and J by 5 bases, with 19 bases between the two germline ends. The CDR3 DNA reads as TGTGCCAGCAGTCGACTCGAGGGGGGTCTGAACGAGCAGTACTTC. Protein sequence: CASSRLEGGLNEQYF.

In this sample, this clonotype turned up many times. This chain joins TRBV5-1 and TRBJ2-2, with a possible D match to TRBD1 (5 bases). This CDR3 is 12 amino acids long. Germline V gene lookup returns CDR1 SGHRS and CDR2 YFSETQ. Trimming stripped 2 bases from V and 7 bases from J, with 6 bases between. This CDR3 is CASSFDSGELFF. DNA of the CDR3: TGCGCCAGCAGCTTCGACAGCGGGGAGCTGTTTTTT.